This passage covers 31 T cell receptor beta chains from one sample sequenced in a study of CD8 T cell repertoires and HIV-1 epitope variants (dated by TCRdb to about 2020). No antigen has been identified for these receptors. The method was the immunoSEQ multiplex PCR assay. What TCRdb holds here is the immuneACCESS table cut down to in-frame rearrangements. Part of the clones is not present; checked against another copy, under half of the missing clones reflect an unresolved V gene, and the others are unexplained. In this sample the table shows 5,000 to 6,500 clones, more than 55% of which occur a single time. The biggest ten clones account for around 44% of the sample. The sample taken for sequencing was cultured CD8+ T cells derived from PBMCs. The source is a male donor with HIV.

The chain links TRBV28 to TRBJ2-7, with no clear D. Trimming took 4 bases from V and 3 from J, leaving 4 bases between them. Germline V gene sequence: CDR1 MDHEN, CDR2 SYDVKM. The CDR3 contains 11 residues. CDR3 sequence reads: CASSSNYEQYF. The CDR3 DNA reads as TGTGCCAGCAGTTCCAACTACGAGCAGTACTTC. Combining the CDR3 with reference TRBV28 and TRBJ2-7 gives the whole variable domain DVKVTQSSRYLVKRTGEKVFLECVQDMDHENMFWYRQDPGLGLRLIYFSYDVKMKEKGDIPEGYSVSREKKERFSLILESASTNQTSMYLCASSSNYEQYFGPGTRLTVT.

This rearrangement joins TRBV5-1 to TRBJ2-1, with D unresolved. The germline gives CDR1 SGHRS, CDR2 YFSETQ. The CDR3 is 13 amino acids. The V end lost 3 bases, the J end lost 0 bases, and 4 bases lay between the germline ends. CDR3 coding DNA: TGCGCCAGCAGCTCCAGCTCCTACAATGAGCAGTTCTTC. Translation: CASSSSSYNEQFF.

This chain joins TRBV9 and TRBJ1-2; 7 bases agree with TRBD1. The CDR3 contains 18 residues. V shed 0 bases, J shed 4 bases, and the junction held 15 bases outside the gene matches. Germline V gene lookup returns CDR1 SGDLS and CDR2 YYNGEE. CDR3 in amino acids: CASSVDPSDRADGYGYTF. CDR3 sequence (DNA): TGTGCCAGCAGCGTAGACCCCAGCGACAGGGCAGATGGCTATGGCTACACCTTC.

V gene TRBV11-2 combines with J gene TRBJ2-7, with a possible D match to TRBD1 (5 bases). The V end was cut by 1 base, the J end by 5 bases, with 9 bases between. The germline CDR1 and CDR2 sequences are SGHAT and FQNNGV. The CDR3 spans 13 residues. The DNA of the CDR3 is TGTGCCAGCAGCTTAGGAGTAGGGGACGAGCAGTACTTC. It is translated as CASSLGVGDEQYF.

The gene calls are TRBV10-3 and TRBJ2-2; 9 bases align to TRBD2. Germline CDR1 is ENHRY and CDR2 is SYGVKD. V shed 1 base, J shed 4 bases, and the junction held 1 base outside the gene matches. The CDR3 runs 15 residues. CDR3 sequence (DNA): TGTGCCATCAGTGAGTTACTAGCGGGCACCGGGGAGCTGTTTTTT. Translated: CAISELLAGTGELFF.

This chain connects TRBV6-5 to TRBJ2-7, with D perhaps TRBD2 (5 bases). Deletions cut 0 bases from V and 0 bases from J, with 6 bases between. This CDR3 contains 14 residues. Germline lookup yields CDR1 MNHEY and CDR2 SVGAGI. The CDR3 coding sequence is TGTGCCAGCAGTTACTCGGGGAGCTCCTACGAGCAGTACTTC. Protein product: CASSYSGSSYEQYF.

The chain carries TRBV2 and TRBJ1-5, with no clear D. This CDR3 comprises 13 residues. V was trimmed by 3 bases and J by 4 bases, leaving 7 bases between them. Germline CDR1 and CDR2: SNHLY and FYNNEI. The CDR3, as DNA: TGTGCCAGCAGTGAGAGGGCTAATCAGCCCCAGCATTTT. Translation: CASSERANQPQHF.

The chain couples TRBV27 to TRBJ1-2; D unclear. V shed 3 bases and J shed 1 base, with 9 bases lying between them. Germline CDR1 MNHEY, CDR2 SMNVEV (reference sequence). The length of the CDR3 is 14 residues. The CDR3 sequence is CASSFTMGNYGYTF. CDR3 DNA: TGTGCCAGCAGTTTTACAATGGGTAACTATGGCTACACCTTC.

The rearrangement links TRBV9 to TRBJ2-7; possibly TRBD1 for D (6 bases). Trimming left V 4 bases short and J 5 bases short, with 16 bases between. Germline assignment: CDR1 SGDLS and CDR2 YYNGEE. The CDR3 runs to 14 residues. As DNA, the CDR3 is TGTGCCAGCAGCCGAAGCAGGGGCTTCAACGAGCAGTACTTC. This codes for CASSRSRGFNEQYF.

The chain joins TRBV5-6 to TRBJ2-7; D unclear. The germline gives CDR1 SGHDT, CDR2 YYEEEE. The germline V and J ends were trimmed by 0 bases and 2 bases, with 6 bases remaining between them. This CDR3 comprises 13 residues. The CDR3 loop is CASSLGLTYEQYF. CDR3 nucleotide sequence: TGTGCCAGCAGCTTGGGGCTTACCTACGAGCAGTACTTC.

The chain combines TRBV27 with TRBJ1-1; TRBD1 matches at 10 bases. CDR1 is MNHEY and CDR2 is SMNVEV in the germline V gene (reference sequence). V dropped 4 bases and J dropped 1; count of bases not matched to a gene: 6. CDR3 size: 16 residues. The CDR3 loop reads CASSSPDRGSNTEAFF. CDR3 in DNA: TGTGCCAGCAGTTCCCCGGACAGGGGGTCGAACACTGAAGCTTTCTTT.

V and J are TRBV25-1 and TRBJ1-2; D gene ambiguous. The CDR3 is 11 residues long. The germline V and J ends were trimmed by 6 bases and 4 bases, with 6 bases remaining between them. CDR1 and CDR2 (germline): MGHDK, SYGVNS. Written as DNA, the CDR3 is TGTGCCAGCAGCGGAGGCTATGGCTACACCTTC. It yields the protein CASSGGYGYTF.

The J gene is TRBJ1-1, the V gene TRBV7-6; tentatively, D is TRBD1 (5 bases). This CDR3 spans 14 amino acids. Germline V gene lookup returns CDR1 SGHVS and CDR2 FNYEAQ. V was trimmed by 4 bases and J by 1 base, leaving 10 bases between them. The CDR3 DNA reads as TGTGCCAGCAGCTCCATGGACAAGAACACTGAAGCTTTCTTT. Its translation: CASSSMDKNTEAFF.

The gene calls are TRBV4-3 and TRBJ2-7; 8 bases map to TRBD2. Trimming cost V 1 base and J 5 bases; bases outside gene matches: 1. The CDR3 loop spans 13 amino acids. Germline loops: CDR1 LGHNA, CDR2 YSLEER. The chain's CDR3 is CASSQGTSNEQYF. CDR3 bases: TGCGCCAGCAGCCAAGGGACTAGCAACGAGCAGTACTTC.

CDR3 region: CASESWDYNEQFF. The DNA for the CDR3 is TGTGCCAGCGAAAGTTGGGATTACAATGAGCAGTTCTTC. The rearrangement links TRBV19 to TRBJ2-1, with D unclear. This CDR3 has 13 residues. Trimming removed 9 bases from V and 4 bases from J, with 13 bases in between. In germline, CDR1 is LNHDA, CDR2 SQIVND (reference sequence).

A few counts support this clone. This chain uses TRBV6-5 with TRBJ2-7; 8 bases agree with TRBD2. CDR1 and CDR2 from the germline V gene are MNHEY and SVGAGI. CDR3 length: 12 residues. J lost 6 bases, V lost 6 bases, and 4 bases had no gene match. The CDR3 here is CASSPGGGEQYF. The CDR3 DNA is TGTGCCAGCAGCCCGGGGGGGGGCGAGCAGTACTTC.

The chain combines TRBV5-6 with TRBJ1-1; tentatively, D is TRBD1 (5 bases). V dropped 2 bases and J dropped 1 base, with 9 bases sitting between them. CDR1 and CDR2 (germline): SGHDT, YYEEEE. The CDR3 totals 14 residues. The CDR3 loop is CASSFGTGNTEAFF. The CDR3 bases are TGTGCCAGCAGCTTTGGGACTGGGAACACTGAAGCTTTCTTT.

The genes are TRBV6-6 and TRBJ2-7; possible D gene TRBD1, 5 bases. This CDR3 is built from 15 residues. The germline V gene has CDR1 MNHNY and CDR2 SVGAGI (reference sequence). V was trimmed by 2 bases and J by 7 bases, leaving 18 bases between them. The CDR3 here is CASSYGQGGLTEQYF. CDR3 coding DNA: TGTGCCAGCAGTTACGGCCAGGGCGGTCTGACGGAGCAGTACTTC.

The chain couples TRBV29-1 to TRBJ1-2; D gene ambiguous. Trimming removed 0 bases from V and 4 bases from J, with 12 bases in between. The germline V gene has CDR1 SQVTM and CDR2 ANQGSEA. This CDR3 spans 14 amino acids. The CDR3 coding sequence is TGCAGCGTTGAAGACTGGGAAAAAAGCTATGGCTACACCTTC. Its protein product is CSVEDWEKSYGYTF. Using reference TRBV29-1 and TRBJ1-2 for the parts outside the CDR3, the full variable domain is SAVISQKPSRDICQRGTSLTIQCQVDSQVTMMFWYRQQPGQSLTLIATANQGSEATYESGFVIDKFPISRPNLTFSTLTVSNMSPEDSSIYLCSVEDWEKSYGYTFGSGTRLTVV.

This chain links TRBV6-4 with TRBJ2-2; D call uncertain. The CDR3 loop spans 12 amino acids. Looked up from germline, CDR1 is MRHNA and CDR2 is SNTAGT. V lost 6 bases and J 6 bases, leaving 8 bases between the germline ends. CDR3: CASRERAGELFF. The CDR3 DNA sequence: TGTGCCAGCAGGGAAAGGGCCGGGGAGCTGTTTTTT.

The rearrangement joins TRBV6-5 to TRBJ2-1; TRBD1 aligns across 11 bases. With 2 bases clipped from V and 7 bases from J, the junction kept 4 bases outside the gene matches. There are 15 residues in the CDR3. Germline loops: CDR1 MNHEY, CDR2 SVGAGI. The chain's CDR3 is CASSYADRGRNEQFF. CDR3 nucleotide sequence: TGTGCCAGCAGTTACGCGGACAGGGGGCGAAATGAGCAGTTCTTC.

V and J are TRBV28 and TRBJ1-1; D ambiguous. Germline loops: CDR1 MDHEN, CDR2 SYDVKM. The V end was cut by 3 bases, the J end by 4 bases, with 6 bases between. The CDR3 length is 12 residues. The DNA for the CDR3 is TGTGCCAGCAGTTTGCGTGGCACTGAAGCTTTCTTT. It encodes CASSLRGTEAFF.

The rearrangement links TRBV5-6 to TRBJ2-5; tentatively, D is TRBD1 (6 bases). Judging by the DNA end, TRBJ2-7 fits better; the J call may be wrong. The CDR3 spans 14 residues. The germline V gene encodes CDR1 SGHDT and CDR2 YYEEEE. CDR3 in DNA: TGTGCCAGCAGCCTGACAGGTTCCGCCTACGAGCAGTACTTC. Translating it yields CASSLTGSAYEQYF.

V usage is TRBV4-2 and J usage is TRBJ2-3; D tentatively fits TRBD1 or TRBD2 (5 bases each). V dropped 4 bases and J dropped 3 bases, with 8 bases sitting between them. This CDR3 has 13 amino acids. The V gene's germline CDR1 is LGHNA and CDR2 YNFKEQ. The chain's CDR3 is CASSPGRTDTQYF. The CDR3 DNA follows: TGTGCCAGCAGCCCGGGGCGTACAGATACGCAGTATTTT.

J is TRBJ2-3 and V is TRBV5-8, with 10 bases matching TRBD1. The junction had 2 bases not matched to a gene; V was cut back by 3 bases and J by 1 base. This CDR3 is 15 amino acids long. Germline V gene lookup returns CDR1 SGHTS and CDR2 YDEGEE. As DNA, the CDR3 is TGTGCCAGCAGCTCCGGGACAGGGGGCACAGATACGCAGTATTTT. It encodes CASSSGTGGTDTQYF.

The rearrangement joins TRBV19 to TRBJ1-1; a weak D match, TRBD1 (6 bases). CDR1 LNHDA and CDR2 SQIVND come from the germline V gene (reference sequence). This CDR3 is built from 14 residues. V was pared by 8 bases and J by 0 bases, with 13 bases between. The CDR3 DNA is TGTGCCAGTTACAACAGGGATATGAACACTGAAGCTTTCTTT. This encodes CASYNRDMNTEAFF.

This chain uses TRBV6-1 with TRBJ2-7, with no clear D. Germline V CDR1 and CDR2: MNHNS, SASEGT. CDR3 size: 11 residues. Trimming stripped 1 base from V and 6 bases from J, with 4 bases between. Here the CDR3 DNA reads TGTGCCAGCAGTGAAGGGCGCGAGCAGTACTTC. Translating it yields CASSEGREQYF.

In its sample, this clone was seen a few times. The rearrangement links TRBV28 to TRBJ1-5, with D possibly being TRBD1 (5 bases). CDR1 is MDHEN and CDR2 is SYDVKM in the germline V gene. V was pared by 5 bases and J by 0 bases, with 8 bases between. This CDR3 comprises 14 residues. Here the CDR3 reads CASSRGNSNQPQHF. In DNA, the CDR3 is TGTGCCAGCAGTCGGGGGAATAGCAATCAGCCCCAGCATTTT.

The chain's CDR3 is CASSGRDRYEQYF. The CDR3 nucleotides read TGTGCCAGCAGCGGTCGGGACCGCTACGAGCAGTACTTC. This chain uses TRBV5-6 with TRBJ2-7, with D perhaps matching TRBD1 or TRBD2 (5 bases each). Germline values: CDR1 SGHDT, CDR2 YYEEEE. This CDR3 region has 13 residues. The V end lost 4 bases, the J end lost 3 bases, and 11 bases lay between the germline ends.

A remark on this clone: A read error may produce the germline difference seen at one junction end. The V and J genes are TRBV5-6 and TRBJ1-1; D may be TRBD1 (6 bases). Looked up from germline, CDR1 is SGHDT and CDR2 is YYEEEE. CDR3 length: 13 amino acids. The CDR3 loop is CASREQGGTETFF. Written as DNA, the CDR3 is TGTGCCAGCAGGGAGCAAGGGGGTACTGAAACTTTCTTT.

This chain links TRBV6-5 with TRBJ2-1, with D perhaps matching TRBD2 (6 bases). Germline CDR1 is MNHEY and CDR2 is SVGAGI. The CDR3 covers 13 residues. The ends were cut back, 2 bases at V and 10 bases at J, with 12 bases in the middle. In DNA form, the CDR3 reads TGTGCCAGCAGTTACGGGGGTGGGGGGGAGCAGTTCTTC. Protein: CASSYGGGGEQFF.